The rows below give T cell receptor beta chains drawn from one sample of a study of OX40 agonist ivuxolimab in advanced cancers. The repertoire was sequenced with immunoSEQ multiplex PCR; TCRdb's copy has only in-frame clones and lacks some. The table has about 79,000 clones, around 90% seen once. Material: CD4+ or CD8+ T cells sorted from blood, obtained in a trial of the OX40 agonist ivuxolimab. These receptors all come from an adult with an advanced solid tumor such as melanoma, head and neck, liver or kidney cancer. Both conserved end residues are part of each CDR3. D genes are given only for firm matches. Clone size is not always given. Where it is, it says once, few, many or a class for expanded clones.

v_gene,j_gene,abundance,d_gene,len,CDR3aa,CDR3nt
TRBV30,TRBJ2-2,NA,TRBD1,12,CARTGYTGELFF,TGTGCTCGGACAGGGTACACCGGGGAGCTGTTTTTT
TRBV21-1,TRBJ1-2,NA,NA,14,CASSKRDRGYGYTF,TGTGCCAGCAGCAAAAGGGACAGGGGTTATGGCTACACCTTC
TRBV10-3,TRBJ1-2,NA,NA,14,CAIREGNLNYGYTF,TGTGCCATCAGGGAAGGTAATCTGAACTATGGCTACACCTTC
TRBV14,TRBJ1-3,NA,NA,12,CASSQKDITIYF,TGTGCCAGCAGCCAAAAGGACATCACCATATATTTT
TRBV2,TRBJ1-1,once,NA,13,CASTRAENTEAFF,TGTGCCAGCACTAGGGCGGAGAACACTGAAGCTTTCTTT
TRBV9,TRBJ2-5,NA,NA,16,CASSVGGTGFKETQYF,TGTGCCAGCAGCGTAGGTGGGACTGGCTTTAAAGAGACCCAGTACTTC
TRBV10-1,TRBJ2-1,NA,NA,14,CASSEAAADNEQFF,TGCGCCAGCAGTGAGGCAGCGGCCGACAATGAGCAGTTCTTC
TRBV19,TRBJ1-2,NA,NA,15,CASRDSSLRNYGYTF,TGTGCCAGTAGGGACAGTTCCCTGCGGAACTATGGCTACACCTTC
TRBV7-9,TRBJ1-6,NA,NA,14,CASSLDTYNSPLHF,TGTGCCAGCAGCTTAGACACATATAATTCACCCCTCCACTTT
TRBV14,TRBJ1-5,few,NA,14,CASSQTTTGQPQHF,TGTGCCAGCAGCCAGACCACTACGGGGCAGCCCCAGCATTTT
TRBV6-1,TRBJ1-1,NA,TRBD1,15,CASSALTGTGTEAFF,TGTGCCAGCAGTGCCTTGACAGGGACCGGCACTGAAGCTTTCTTT
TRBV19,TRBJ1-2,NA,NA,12,CASSAQGDGYTF,TGTGCCAGTAGTGCACAGGGAGATGGCTACACCTTC
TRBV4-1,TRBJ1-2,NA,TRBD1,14,CASSPLGDRGGYTF,TGCGCCAGCAGCCCATTAGGGGACAGGGGCGGCTACACCTTC
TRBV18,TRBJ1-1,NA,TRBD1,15,CASSRNTGDGSEAFF,TGTGCCAGCTCTCGCAATACAGGGGACGGTTCTGAAGCTTTCTTT
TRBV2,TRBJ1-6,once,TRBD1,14,CASSGDSLNSPLHF,TGTGCCAGCAGTGGGGACAGCCTAAATTCACCCCTCCACTTT
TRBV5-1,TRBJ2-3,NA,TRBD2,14,CASNLAGTADTQYF,TGCGCCAGCAACCTAGCGGGGACCGCAGATACGCAGTATTTT
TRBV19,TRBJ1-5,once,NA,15,CASSPQKDSNQPQHF,TGTGCCAGTAGCCCACAGAAAGATAGCAATCAGCCCCAGCATTTT
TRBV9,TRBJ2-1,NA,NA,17,CASSVEDEGFPTNEQFF,TGTGCCAGCAGCGTAGAGGATGAGGGATTCCCCACCAATGAGCAGTTCTTC
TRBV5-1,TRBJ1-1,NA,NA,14,CASSAGGQNTEAFF,TGCGCCAGCAGCGCGGGGGGACAGAACACTGAAGCTTTCTTT
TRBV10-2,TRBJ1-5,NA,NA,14,CASSEVRGDQPQHF,TGCGCCAGCAGTGAAGTACGGGGAGATCAGCCCCAGCATTTT
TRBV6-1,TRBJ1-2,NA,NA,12,CASSEGLWGYTF,TGTGCCAGCAGTGAAGGACTCTGGGGCTACACCTTC
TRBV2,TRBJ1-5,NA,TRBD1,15,CASTPRTGFNQPQHF,TGTGCCAGCACCCCCCGGACAGGGTTCAATCAGCCCCAGCATTTT
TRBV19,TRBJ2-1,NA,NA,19,CASRELAFSGPSSYNEQFF,TGTGCCAGTAGAGAGCTAGCTTTCAGCGGCCCCAGCTCCTACAATGAGCAGTTCTTC
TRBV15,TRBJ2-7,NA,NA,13,CATSLTTTYEQYF,TGTGCCACCTCCTTGACTACCACTTACGAGCAGTACTTC
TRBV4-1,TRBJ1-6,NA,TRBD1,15,CASSRTGVNNSPLHF,TGCGCCAGCAGCCGGACAGGCGTAAATAATTCACCCCTCCACTTT
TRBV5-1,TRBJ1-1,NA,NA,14,CASSMQGDGTEAFF,TGCGCCAGCAGCATGCAGGGAGATGGGACTGAAGCTTTCTTT
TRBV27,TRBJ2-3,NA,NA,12,CASSGRRDTQYF,TGTGCCAGCAGTGGCAGGCGCGATACGCAGTATTTT
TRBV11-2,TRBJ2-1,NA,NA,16,CASSLDSPRLGLGQFF,TGTGCCAGCAGCTTAGATAGCCCTAGGCTCGGGTTGGGGCAGTTCTTC
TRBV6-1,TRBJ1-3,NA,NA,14,CASSENRRGNTIYF,TGTGCCAGCAGTGAAAACAGGCGTGGAAACACCATATATTTT
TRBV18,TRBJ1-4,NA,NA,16,CASSPTDLSTNEKLFF,TGTGCCAGCTCACCTACCGACCTTTCAACTAATGAAAAACTGTTTTTT
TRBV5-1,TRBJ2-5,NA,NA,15,CASSQATAKKETQYF,TGCGCCAGCAGCCAGGCCACAGCAAAGAAAGAGACCCAGTACTTC
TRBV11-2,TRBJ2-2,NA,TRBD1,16,CASSLYRGRVTGELFF,TGTGCCAGCAGCCTTTACAGGGGTAGGGTCACCGGGGAGCTGTTTTTT
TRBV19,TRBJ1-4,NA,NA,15,CAISISGVSNEKLFF,TGTGCCATCTCGATTTCAGGGGTATCTAATGAAAAACTGTTTTTT
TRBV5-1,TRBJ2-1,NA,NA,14,CASSARTREFWQFF,TGCGCCAGCAGCGCGCGAACTAGGGAGTTTTGGCAGTTCTTC
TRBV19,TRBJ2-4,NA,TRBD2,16,CASSMGGAGGGNIQYF,TGTGCCAGTAGTATGGGAGGGGCGGGGGGCGGAAACATTCAGTACTTC
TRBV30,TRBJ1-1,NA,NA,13,CAWSVQENTEAFF,TGTGCCTGGAGTGTACAGGAAAACACTGAAGCTTTCTTT
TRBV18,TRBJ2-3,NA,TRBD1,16,CASSPGTGQNTDTQYF,TGTGCCAGCTCACCCGGGACAGGGCAGAACACAGATACGCAGTATTTT
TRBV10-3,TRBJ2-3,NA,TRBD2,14,CAIGRGLGADTQYF,TGTGCCATCGGGAGGGGACTAGGCGCAGATACGCAGTATTTT
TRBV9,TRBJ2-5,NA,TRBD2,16,CASSVGVAGGRETQYF,TGTGCCAGCAGCGTAGGCGTAGCGGGGGGGAGGGAGACCCAGTACTTC
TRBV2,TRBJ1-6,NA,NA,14,CASSEGPRNSPLHF,TGTGCCAGCAGTGAAGGACCCCGTAATTCACCCCTCCACTTT
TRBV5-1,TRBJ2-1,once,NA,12,CASSLVNNEQFF,TGCGCCAGCAGCTTGGTTAACAATGAGCAGTTCTTC
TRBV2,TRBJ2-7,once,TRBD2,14,CASSTTTSGGTQYF,TGTGCCAGCAGTACAACGACTAGCGGGGGTACTCAGTACTTC
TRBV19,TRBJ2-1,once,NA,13,CASSITLRGEQFF,TGTGCCAGTAGTATCACCCTCCGCGGTGAGCAGTTCTTC
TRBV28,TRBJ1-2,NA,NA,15,CASSLYPRVGDGYTF,TGTGCCAGCAGTTTATACCCCAGGGTGGGCGATGGCTACACCTTC
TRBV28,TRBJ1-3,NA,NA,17,CASSFGRWGQGGNTIYF,TGTGCCAGCAGTTTCGGTCGGTGGGGGCAGGGTGGAAACACCATATATTTT
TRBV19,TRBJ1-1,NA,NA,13,CASIDTRSTEAFF,TGTGCCAGTATTGACACCCGAAGCACTGAAGCTTTCTTT
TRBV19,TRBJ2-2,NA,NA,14,CASCRGPNTGELFF,TGTGCCAGTTGTAGGGGACCGAACACCGGGGAGCTGTTTTTT
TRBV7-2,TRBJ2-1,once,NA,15,CASSPRGSGDNEQFF,TGTGCCAGCAGCCCGAGGGGTTCTGGTGACAATGAGCAGTTCTTC
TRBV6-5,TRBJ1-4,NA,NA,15,CASSSPREVNEKLFF,TGTGCCAGCAGTTCCCCCAGGGAAGTAAATGAAAAACTGTTTTTT
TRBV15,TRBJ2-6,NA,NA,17,CATSRDQYDSGANVLTF,TGTGCCACCAGCAGGGATCAATACGACTCTGGGGCCAACGTCCTGACTTTC
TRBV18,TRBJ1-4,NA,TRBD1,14,CASSPSRGGEKLFF,TGTGCCAGCTCACCCAGCAGGGGGGGTGAAAAACTGTTTTTT
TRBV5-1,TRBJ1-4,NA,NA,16,CASSLTPGVTNEKLFF,TGCGCCAGCAGCTTGACCCCAGGGGTAACTAATGAAAAACTGTTTTTT
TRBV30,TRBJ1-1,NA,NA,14,CAWSPRGRNTEAFF,TGTGCCTGGAGTCCCCGGGGCAGGAACACTGAAGCTTTCTTT
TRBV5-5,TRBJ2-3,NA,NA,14,CASSLRAQADTQYF,TGTGCCAGCAGCTTGAGGGCCCAAGCAGATACGCAGTATTTT
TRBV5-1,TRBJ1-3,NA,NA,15,CASSPQDSSGNTIYF,TGCGCCAGCAGTCCCCAAGACAGCTCTGGAAACACCATATATTTT